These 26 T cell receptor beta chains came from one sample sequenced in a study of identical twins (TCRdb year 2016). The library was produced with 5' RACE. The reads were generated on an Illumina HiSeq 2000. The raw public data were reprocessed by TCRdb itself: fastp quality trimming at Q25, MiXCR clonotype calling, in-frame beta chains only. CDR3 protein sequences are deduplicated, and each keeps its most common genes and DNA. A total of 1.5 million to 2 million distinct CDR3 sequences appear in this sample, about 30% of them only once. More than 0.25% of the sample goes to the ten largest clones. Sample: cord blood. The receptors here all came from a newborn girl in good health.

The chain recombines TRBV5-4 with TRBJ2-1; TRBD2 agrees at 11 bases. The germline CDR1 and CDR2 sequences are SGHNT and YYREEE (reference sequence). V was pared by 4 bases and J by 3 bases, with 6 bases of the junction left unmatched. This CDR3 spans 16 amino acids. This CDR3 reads CASSVLAGAHYNEQFF. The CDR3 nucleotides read TGTGCCAGCAGCGTACTAGCGGGGGCCCACTACAATGAGCAGTTCTTC.

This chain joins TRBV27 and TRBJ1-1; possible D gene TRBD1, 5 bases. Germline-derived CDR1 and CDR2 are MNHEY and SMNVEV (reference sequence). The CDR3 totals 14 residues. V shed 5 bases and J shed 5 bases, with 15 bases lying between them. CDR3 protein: CASSRSGRETEAFF. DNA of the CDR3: TGTGCCAGCAGTCGCTCGGGCAGGGAGACTGAAGCTTTCTTT.

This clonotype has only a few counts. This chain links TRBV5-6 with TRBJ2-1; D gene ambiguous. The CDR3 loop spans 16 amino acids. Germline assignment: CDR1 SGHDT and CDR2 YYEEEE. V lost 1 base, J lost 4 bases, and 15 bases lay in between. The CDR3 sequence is CASSLSARSLYNEQFF. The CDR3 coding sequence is TGTGCCAGCAGCTTGTCCGCCAGGTCGTTATACAATGAGCAGTTCTTC.

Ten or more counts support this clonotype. This chain's CDR3 is CASSVGSNTEAFF. CDR3 coding DNA: TGTGCCAGCAGCGTAGGTAGTAATACTGAAGCTTTCTTT. This sequence joins TRBV9 and TRBJ1-1; no clear D. This CDR3 comprises 13 residues. The germline gives CDR1 SGDLS, CDR2 YYNGEE. With 0 bases removed from V and 5 bases from J, the gap between germline ends came to 8 bases.

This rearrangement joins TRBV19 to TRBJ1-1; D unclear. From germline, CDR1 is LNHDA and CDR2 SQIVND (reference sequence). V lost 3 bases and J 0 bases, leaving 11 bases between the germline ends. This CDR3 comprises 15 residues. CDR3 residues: CASSISGGVNTEAFF. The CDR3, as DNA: TGTGCCAGTAGTATTAGTGGAGGAGTGAACACTGAAGCTTTCTTT.

The CDR3 region has the DNA TGTGCCAGCAGCCCACGGGGGGGGCTGAGTTCACCCCTCCACTTT. Its protein is CASSPRGGLSSPLHF. The V call is TRBV5-4, the J call TRBJ1-6; perhaps TRBD1 as D (6 bases). Germline values: CDR1 SGHNT, CDR2 YYREEE (reference sequence). This CDR3 comprises 15 residues. Trimming cost V 4 bases and J 9 bases, with 17 bases left between them.

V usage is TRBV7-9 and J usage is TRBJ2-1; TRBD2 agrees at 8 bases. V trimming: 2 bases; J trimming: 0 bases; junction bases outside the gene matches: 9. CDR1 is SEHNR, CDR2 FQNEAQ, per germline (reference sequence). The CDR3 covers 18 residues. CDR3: CASSLKGSGGSSYNEQFF. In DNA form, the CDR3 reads TGTGCCAGCAGCTTAAAGGGTTCGGGGGGGAGCTCCTACAATGAGCAGTTCTTC.

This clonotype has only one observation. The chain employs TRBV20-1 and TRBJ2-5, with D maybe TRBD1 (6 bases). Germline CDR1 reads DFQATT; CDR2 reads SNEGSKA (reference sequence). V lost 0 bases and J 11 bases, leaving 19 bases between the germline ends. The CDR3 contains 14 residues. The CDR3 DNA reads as TGCAGTGCTAGAGATCCGAGGGGGTACAATGAGCAGTACTTC. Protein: CSARDPRGYNEQYF.

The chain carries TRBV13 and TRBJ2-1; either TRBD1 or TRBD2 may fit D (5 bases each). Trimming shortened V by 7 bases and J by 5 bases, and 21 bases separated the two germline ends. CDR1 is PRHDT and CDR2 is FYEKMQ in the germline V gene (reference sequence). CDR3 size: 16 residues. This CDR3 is CASTSLWRVGHNEQFF. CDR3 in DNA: TGTGCCAGCACCTCGTTGTGGCGGGTGGGGCACAATGAGCAGTTCTTC.

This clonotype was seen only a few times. In DNA, the CDR3 is TGTGCCAGCAGCGCGGGACAGGTAAACGAGCAGTACTTC. This gives the protein CASSAGQVNEQYF. The chain employs TRBV7-9 and TRBJ2-7, with 8 bases lining up with TRBD1. Germline loops: CDR1 SEHNR, CDR2 FQNEAQ (reference sequence). The ends lost 5 bases at V and 5 bases at J; junction bases unmatched: 5. The CDR3 sequence is 13 residues long. Supplemented by reference TRBV7-9 and TRBJ2-7, the full variable domain reads DTGVSQNPRHKITKRGQNVTFRCDPISEHNRLYWYRQTLGQGPEFLTYFQNEAQLEKSRLLSDRFSAERPKGSFSTLEIQRTEQGDSAMYLCASSAGQVNEQYFGPGTRLTVT.

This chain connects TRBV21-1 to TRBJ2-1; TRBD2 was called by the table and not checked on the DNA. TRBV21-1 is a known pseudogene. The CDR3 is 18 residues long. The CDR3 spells CASSKSGGASGIYNEQFF. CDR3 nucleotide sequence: TGTGCCAGCAGCAAAAGTGGGGGGGCTAGCGGGATCTACAATGAGCAGTTCTTC.

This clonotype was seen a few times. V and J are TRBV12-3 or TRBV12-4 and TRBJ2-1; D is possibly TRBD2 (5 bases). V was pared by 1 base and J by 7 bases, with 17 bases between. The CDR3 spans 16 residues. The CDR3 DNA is TGTGCCAGCAGTTTAGGAGGGCTAGTTTTGGGGAATGAGCAGTTCTTC. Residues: CASSLGGLVLGNEQFF.

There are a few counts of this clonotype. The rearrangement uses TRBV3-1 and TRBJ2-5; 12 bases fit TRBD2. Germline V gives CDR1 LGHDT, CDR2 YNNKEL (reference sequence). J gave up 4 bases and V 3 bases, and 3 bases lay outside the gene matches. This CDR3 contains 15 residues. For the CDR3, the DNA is TGTGCCAGCAGCCAGACTAGCGGGAGCGGAGAGACCCAGTACTTC. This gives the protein CASSQTSGSGETQYF.

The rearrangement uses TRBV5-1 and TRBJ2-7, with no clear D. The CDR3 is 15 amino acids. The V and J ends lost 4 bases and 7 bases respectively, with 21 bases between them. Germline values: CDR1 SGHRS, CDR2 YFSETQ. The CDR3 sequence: CASSPSDGAAIEQYF. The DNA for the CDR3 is TGCGCCAGCAGCCCTTCCGACGGAGCCGCTATTGAGCAGTACTTC.

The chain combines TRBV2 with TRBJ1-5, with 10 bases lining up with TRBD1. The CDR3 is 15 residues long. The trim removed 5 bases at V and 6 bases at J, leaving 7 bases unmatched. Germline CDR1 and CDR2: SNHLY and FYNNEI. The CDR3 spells CASSSTGGEGQPQHF. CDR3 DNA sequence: TGTGCCAGCAGTTCGACAGGGGGCGAGGGTCAGCCCCAGCATTTT.

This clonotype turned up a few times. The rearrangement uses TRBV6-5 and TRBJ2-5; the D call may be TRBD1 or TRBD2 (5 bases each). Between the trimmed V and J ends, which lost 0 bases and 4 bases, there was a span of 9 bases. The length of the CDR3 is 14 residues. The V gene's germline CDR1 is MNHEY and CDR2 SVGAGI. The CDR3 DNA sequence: TGTGCCAGCAGTTACTCGACGGGGCTAGAGACCCAGTACTTC. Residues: CASSYSTGLETQYF.

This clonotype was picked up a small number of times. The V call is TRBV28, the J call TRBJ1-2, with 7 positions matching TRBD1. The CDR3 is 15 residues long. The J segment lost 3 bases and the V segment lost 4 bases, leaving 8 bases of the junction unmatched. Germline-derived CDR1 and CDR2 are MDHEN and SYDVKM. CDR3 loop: CASSSPDRVYYGYTF. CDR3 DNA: TGTGCCAGCAGTTCCCCAGACAGGGTCTACTATGGCTACACCTTC.

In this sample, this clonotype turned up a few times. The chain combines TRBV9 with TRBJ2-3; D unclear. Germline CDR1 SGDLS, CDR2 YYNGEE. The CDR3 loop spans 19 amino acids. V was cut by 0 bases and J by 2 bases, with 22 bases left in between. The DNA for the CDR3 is TGTGCCAGCAGCGTAGGTCTCGTCGAACACCGGTTCCTCACAGATACGCAGTATTTT. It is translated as CASSVGLVEHRFLTDTQYF.

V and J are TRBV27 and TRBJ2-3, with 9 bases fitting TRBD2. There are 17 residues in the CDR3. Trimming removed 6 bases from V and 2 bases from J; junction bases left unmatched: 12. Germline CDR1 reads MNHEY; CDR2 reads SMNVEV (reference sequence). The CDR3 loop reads CASRPERSGLATDTQYF. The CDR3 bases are TGTGCCAGCAGACCTGAACGCTCGGGACTAGCCACAGATACGCAGTATTTT.

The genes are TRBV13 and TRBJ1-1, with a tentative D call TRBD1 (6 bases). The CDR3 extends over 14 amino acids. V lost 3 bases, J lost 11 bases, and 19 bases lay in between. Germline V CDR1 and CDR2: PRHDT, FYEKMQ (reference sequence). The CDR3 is CASSFRTAPSGAFF. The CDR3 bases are TGTGCCAGCAGCTTTCGGACAGCTCCCTCGGGGGCTTTCTTT.

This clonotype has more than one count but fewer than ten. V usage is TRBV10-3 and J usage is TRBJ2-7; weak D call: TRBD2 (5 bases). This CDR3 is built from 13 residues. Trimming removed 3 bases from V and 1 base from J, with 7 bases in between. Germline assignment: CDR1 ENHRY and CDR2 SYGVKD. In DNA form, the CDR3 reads TGTGCCATCAGTGACACGGGATCCTACGAGCAGTACTTC. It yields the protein CAISDTGSYEQYF.

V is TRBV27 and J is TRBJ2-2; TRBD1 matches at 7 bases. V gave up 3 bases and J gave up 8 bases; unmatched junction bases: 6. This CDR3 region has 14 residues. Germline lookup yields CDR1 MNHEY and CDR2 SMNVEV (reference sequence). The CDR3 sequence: CASSFPDRAGELFF. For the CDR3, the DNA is TGTGCCAGCAGTTTCCCCGACAGGGCTGGGGAGCTGTTTTTT.

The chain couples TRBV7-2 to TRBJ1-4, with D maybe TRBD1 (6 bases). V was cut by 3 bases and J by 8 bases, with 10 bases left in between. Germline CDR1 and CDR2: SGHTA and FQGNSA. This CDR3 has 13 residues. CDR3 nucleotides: TGTGCCAGCAGCTTCCCCGACAGGGAAAAACTGTTTTTT. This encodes CASSFPDREKLFF.

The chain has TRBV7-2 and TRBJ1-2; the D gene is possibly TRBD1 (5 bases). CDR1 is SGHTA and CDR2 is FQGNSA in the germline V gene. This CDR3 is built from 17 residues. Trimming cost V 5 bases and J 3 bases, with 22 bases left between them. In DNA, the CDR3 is TGTGCCAGCAGCCAACACCGATCAGGGATGTTGGACTATGGCTACACCTTC. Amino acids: CASSQHRSGMLDYGYTF.

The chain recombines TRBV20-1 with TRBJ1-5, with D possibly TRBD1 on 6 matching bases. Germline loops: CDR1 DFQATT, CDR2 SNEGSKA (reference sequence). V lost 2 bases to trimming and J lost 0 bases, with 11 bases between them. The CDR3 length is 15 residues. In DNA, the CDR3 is TGCAGTGCTAGAAAGGGACAACATAGCAATCAGCCCCAGCATTTT. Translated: CSARKGQHSNQPQHF.

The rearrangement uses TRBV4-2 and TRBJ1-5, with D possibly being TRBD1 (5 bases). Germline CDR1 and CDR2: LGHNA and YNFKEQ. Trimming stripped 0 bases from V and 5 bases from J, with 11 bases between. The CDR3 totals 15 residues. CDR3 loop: CASSQDWGTYQPQHF. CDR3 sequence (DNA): TGTGCCAGCAGCCAAGATTGGGGCACCTATCAGCCCCAGCATTTT.